This record covers a single TCR beta chain. The data were taken from a study of T cells in Graves' hyperthyroidism and ophthalmopathy. RNA transcripts were the template for amplifying TCR beta CDR3 regions. The HTBI primer set served for first-round RT-PCR of the TCR CDR3. A single record per CDR3 protein comes from TCRdb applying MiXCR to the multiplex PCR reads. The data show about 660,000 distinct CDR3 sequences, with roughly 46% seen just once and 6.5% to 9% held by the top ten. Specimen: peripheral blood or thyroid tissue (not recorded which). This receptor was obtained from an adult man with Graves' disease, either hyperthyroidism or ophthalmopathy (not recorded which).

The CDR3 DNA is TGTGCCAGCAGTGCCCAGGACAGAACTAATGAAAAACTGTTTTTT. Translation: CASSAQDRTNEKLFF. This rearrangement joins TRBV2 to TRBJ1-4; a possible D gene is TRBD1 (6 bases). Looked up from germline, CDR1 is SNHLY and CDR2 is FYNNEI. V lost 4 bases, J lost 1 base, and 10 bases lay in between. The CDR3 totals 15 residues.